The sequence of this TCR beta chain was determined in a study of shared clonotypes between healthy human individuals. Germline-derived CDR1 and CDR2 are KGHSH and LQKENI. The CDR3 extends over 14 amino acids. After removal of 3 bases from V and 4 bases from J, the junction contained 5 bases not matched to a gene. Sequencing was performed with immunoSEQ multiplex PCR; in TCRdb, only in-frame clones are kept and a portion is missing. The sample contains around 1,000,000 clones, roughly 77% of which appear only once. This sequence originates from a man between 18 and 29 years old in good health. Some clones in this sample may be carry-over from other donors' samples. The rearrangement joins TRBV18 to TRBJ1-2, with 7 bases fitting TRBD1. Source material: memory CD4+ T cells from PBMCs. Subset: CD45RA-negative fraction. For the CDR3, the DNA is TGTGCCAGCTCACCCGGACAGGTGGCCTATGGCTACACCTTC. This translates into CASSPGQVAYGYTF.